This T cell receptor (beta chain) was identified during a study of blood T cell repertoires in COVID-19. Study information: From T cells, B-cell-depleted T cells, or PBMCs came the material, which was cDNA or gDNA.

This CDR3 has 14 amino acids. CDR1 and CDR2 from the germline V gene are SNHLY and FYNNEI. V lost 4 bases, J lost 12 bases, and 19 bases lay in between. Original methodology: Reference gene primer amplification yielded estimated nucleated cell counts. Sequencing was performed with immunoSEQ multiplex PCR; in TCRdb, only in-frame clones are kept and a portion is missing. That table supplies the V and J calls and clone size; D and trimming were determined from the DNA. The sample has approximately 130,000 clones; around 88% are singletons. This sequence originates from a woman in her forties or fifties who had recovered from COVID-19. The specimen sequenced was peripheral blood. The chain has TRBV2 and TRBJ2-1; no firm D call. The CDR3 DNA reads as TGTGCCAGCAGTGGCTGGCCGCTTATCCATGGGCAGTTCTTC. As protein: CASSGWPLIHGQFF.